The 7 T cell receptor beta chains presented below share a single source sample, sequenced in a study of shared clonotypes between healthy human individuals. It was CD45RO-negative cells, positively selected for CCR7, that made up naive CD8 cells, with terminally differentiated effector memory CD45RA+ cells excluded. Clones were sequenced by immunoSEQ multiplex PCR, and TCRdb holds only the in-frame ones, with some missing. The sample has hundreds of thousands of clones; 80% to 95% are singletons. The source material was naive CD8+ T cells sorted from blood. These receptor sequences come from a man aged 30-40 years in good health.

This chain uses TRBV28 with TRBJ2-3; 9 nucleotides agree with TRBD2. The CDR3 length is 15 residues. The J segment lost 4 bases and the V segment lost 5 bases, leaving 7 bases of the junction unmatched. CDR1 and CDR2 from the germline V gene are MDHEN and SYDVKM. The DNA for the CDR3 is TGTGCCAGCAGTGGGACTAGCTTAAGTGCAGATACGCAGTATTTT. Translated, it gives CASSGTSLSADTQYF.

The genes are TRBV5-6 and TRBJ1-1; 7 bases are shared with TRBD1. CDR1 is SGHDT, CDR2 YYEEEE, per germline. The ends lost 4 bases at V and 5 bases at J; junction bases unmatched: 8. The CDR3 length is 14 residues. This CDR3 reads CASSPMDRRTEAFF. CDR3 in DNA: TGTGCCAGCAGCCCGATGGACAGGAGGACTGAAGCTTTCTTT.

The chain combines TRBV28 with TRBJ2-1; D unresolved. V was pared by 7 bases and J by 5 bases, with 15 bases between. The CDR3 is 14 residues long. Germline V gene data show CDR1 as MDHEN and CDR2 as SYDVKM. As DNA, the CDR3 is TGTGCCAGCATGAAGCCCAAAGGAAACAATGAGCAGTTCTTC. As protein: CASMKPKGNNEQFF.

The chain uses TRBV19 and TRBJ2-5, with 8 bases identical to TRBD1. The ends lost 4 bases at V and 3 bases at J; junction bases unmatched: 7. The CDR3 runs to 15 residues. Germline assignment: CDR1 LNHDA and CDR2 SQIVND (reference sequence). CDR3 nucleotides: TGTGCCAGTAGTACTGAGGACAGGGTGAAAGAGACCCAGTACTTC. Protein: CASSTEDRVKETQYF.

V gene TRBV7-9 combines with J gene TRBJ1-3; D call uncertain. Trimming stripped 1 base from V and 2 bases from J, with 18 bases between. CDR3 size: 18 residues. Germline CDR1 is SEHNR and CDR2 is FQNEAQ (reference sequence). This chain's CDR3 is CASSLEARAQYPGNTIYF. CDR3 DNA sequence: TGTGCCAGCAGCTTAGAAGCTAGGGCTCAGTACCCTGGAAACACCATATATTTT.

This clone appeared once. The rearrangement links TRBV29-1 to TRBJ1-1; D ambiguous. The germline V gene encodes CDR1 SQVTM and CDR2 ANQGSEA. V lost 7 bases, J lost 0 bases, and 9 bases lay in between. The CDR3 sequence is 12 residues long. CDR3 sequence: CSARNLNTEAFF. The CDR3 region has the DNA TGCAGCGCACGAAATTTGAACACTGAAGCTTTCTTT.

This sequence joins TRBV5-8 and TRBJ1-5; D uncertain. There are 16 residues in the CDR3. The germline V and J ends were trimmed by 1 base and 0 bases, with 11 bases remaining between them. In germline, CDR1 is SGHTS, CDR2 YDEGEE. This chain's CDR3 is CASSLKGPYSNQPQHF. CDR3 DNA sequence: TGTGCCAGCAGCTTGAAAGGGCCCTATAGCAATCAGCCCCAGCATTTT.